This is a list of T cell receptor beta chains from one sample in a study of shared clonotypes between healthy human individuals. The data were produced by immunoSEQ multiplex PCR, yet TCRdb's version contains in-frame clones alone and is incomplete. Of 2.5 million or so clones in the sample, over 85% were seen once. What was sequenced was naive CD4+ T cells sorted from blood. All receptors derive from a man younger than 35 in good health. CDR3s leave out the opening cysteine and the closing phenylalanine or tryptophan. The order of the fields is V gene, J gene, CDR3 protein.

V: TRBV5-8; J: TRBJ1-6; CDR3: ASSLVGSPLH
V: TRBV6-5; J: TRBJ2-1; CDR3: ASSTGQARMGQF
V: TRBV30; J: TRBJ2-2; CDR3: AWRKDLNTGELF
V: TRBV19; J: TRBJ2-1; CDR3: ASTLLLAGAIAEQF
V: TRBV5-4; J: TRBJ1-2; CDR3: ASSTSGANYGYT
V: TRBV28; J: TRBJ2-1; CDR3: ASSLRKTSGVYNEQF
V: TRBV4-3; J: TRBJ2-7; CDR3: ASSQTGVGYEQY
V: TRBV7-2; J: TRBJ2-1; CDR3: ASSLGHGSSYNEQF
V: TRBV7-2; J: TRBJ1-4; CDR3: ASSGQGVGEKLF
V: TRBV11-3; J: TRBJ2-4; CDR3: ASSWLQGTKNIQY
V: TRBV4-1; J: TRBJ2-3; CDR3: ASSEMSRGEDTQY
V: TRBV7-8; J: TRBJ1-2; CDR3: ASSDDSGSYGYT
V: TRBV7-3; J: TRBJ2-1; CDR3: ASSLSGDSSYNEQF
V: TRBV12-5; J: TRBJ2-3; CDR3: ASGSTRDSPSTDTQY
V: TRBV5-5; J: TRBJ1-3; CDR3: ASSSQKTIY
V: TRBV19; J: TRBJ2-1; CDR3: ASSIPGQTNEQF
V: TRBV5-1; J: TRBJ2-2; CDR3: ASSLEVVEVTGELF
V: TRBV10-3; J: TRBJ1-1; CDR3: AISELDGANTEAF
V: TRBV7-3; J: TRBJ1-5; CDR3: ASSPGNNQPQH
V: TRBV10-3; J: TRBJ1-5; CDR3: AISRQGAGDPQH
V: TRBV11-2; J: TRBJ1-1; CDR3: ASSTWGNTEAF
V: TRBV29-1; J: TRBJ2-3; CDR3: SVDRGTDTQY
V: TRBV5-1; J: TRBJ2-5; CDR3: ASSPGTAGQETQY
V: TRBV10-3; J: TRBJ1-5; CDR3: AINDRVNQPQH
V: TRBV18; J: TRBJ1-4; CDR3: ASSSTVTNEKLF
V: TRBV6-5; J: TRBJ2-2; CDR3: ASRITNTGELF
V: TRBV5-6; J: TRBJ2-5; CDR3: ASSWGTGLQETQY
V: TRBV15; J: TRBJ2-3; CDR3: ATSRVQFGTSGDPTQY
V: TRBV6-5; J: TRBJ1-5; CDR3: AAGKGPYSNQPQH
V: TRBV4-1; J: TRBJ1-3; CDR3: ASSQGWQGARRGNTIY
V: TRBV7-2; J: TRBJ2-5; CDR3: ASRAGGNRETQY
V: TRBV19; J: TRBJ2-1; CDR3: ASSALAGSYNEQF
V: TRBV6-6; J: TRBJ2-1; CDR3: AARDYFDNEQF
V: TRBV28; J: TRBJ2-7; CDR3: ASSLDSGGVLYEQY
V: TRBV14; J: TRBJ2-4; CDR3: ASSPQGRGLNIQY
V: TRBV19; J: TRBJ2-7; CDR3: ASSIVGGYEQY
V: TRBV27; J: TRBJ2-7; CDR3: ASSSSAIYEQY
V: TRBV4-1; J: TRBJ2-2; CDR3: ASSQDQLASTGELF
V: TRBV28; J: TRBJ2-3; CDR3: ASSKPSAARDTQY
V: TRBV5-1; J: TRBJ2-1; CDR3: ASSLSAGFNEQF
V: TRBV4-1; J: TRBJ2-5; CDR3: ASSHGTGGTLVGTQY
V: TRBV7-2; J: TRBJ2-1; CDR3: ASIPGTGFSYNEQF
V: TRBV19; J: TRBJ2-1; CDR3: ASQTSGGVNEQF
V: TRBV6-1; J: TRBJ2-1; CDR3: ASSERLAGGNEQF
V: TRBV5-4; J: TRBJ1-3; CDR3: ASSTVTGAPGNTIY
V: TRBV6-5; J: TRBJ2-1; CDR3: ASSYSRQGGNEQF
V: TRBV18; J: TRBJ2-7; CDR3: ASNPQGGIWSEQY
V: TRBV7-9; J: TRBJ1-2; CDR3: ASSLAQTGYT
V: TRBV11-2; J: TRBJ2-7; CDR3: ASSLEWGPYEQY
V: TRBV27; J: TRBJ1-1; CDR3: ASSSTGTSEAF